The TCR beta chain described here comes from a study of blood T cells in healthy people across ages. Using a J-beta primer mix together with a sample-barcoded 5' primer, a second PCR was run for roughly 7 to 12 cycles. TCRdb passed the 5' RACE reads through MiXCR, listing each CDR3 protein once. Of fewer than 950,000 distinct CDR3 sequences listed, about 55% were seen once; the top ten hold roughly 37%. Per the germline V gene, CDR1 is SGHTA and CDR2 is FQGNSA. The CDR3 contains 18 residues. Trimming removed 5 bases from V and 1 base from J; junction bases left unmatched: 10. This rearrangement joins TRBV7-2 to TRBJ2-7; TRBD2 aligns across 14 bases. The TCR originated in a man older than 75 in good health. The sequenced sample consisted of blood. The CDR3 region has the DNA TGTGCCAGCAGCGAGAGGACTAGCGGGAGGCAATTATCCTACGAGCAGTACTTC. This sequence encodes CASSERTSGRQLSYEQYF.